Presented here are 10 T cell receptor beta chains from one specimen sequenced in a study of CD8 T cells in Susac syndrome. Reverse transcription of roughly 0.5 to 1 ug RNA used random hexamers. Via MiXCR, TCRdb re-called the immunoSEQ multiplex PCR reads, giving one row per CDR3 protein. The repertoire has under 250,000 distinct CDR3 sequences, 94% of them found once; the top ten carry over 0.15%. The sample comprised CD4+ T cells from PBMCs. The receptors stem from a human donor with Susac syndrome.

This chain connects TRBV5-4 to TRBJ2-1; 8 nucleotides match TRBD1. The CDR3 sequence is 14 residues long. V lost 3 bases to trimming and J lost 7 bases; unmatched junction nucleotides: 6. Per the germline V gene, CDR1 is SGHNT and CDR2 is YYREEE (reference sequence). As DNA, the CDR3 is TGTGCCAGCAGCTGGGACAGGTTAGAAAATGAGCAGTTCTTC. Its protein is CASSWDRLENEQFF.

This chain joins TRBV6-5 and TRBJ2-5; D might be TRBD1 or TRBD2, each matching 6 bases. Germline lookup yields CDR1 MNHEY and CDR2 SVGAGI. The ends were cut back, 7 bases at V and 4 bases at J, with 19 bases in the middle. CDR3 size: 15 residues. The CDR3 DNA reads as TGTGCCAGCAACGTCGGGGGCAATAGGGGAGAGACCCAGTACTTC. Translated, it gives CASNVGGNRGETQYF.

The rearrangement links TRBV5-1 to TRBJ2-1; no clear D. This CDR3 contains 14 residues. V gave up 0 bases and J gave up 3 bases, with 7 bases separating them. Germline CDR1 and CDR2: SGHRS and YFSETQ. In DNA, the CDR3 is TGCGCCAGCAGCTTGGTTCAGCTCTACAATGAGCAGTTCTTC. It translates to CASSLVQLYNEQFF.

The V call is TRBV12-3 or TRBV12-4, the J call TRBJ2-1, with D tentatively TRBD2 (5 bases). This CDR3 spans 12 amino acids. Trimming stripped 8 bases from V and 7 bases from J, with 12 bases between. The CDR3 DNA reads as TGTGCCAGCTCCCGTACGGGAAATGAGCAGTTCTTC. This codes for CASSRTGNEQFF.

The genes are TRBV20-1 and TRBJ1-1; 11 bases line up with TRBD1. The germline gives CDR1 DFQATT, CDR2 SNEGSKA (reference sequence). After removal of 5 bases from V and 0 bases from J, the junction contained 8 bases not matched to a gene. This CDR3 is 16 amino acids long. CDR3 sequence reads: CSASPGTGGLNTEAFF. In DNA, the CDR3 is TGCAGTGCTTCCCCCGGGACAGGGGGTCTGAACACTGAAGCTTTCTTT.

The chain carries TRBV6-2 or TRBV6-3 and TRBJ2-7, with 8 bases aligning to TRBD1. This CDR3 comprises 14 residues. V gave up 6 bases and J gave up 6 bases; unmatched junction bases: 10. Germline CDR1 and CDR2: MNHEY and SVGEGT. The CDR3 reads CASRLPGQGTEQYF. The CDR3 nucleotides are TGTGCCAGCAGACTACCCGGACAGGGAACCGAGCAGTACTTC.

The chain employs TRBV20-1 and TRBJ2-7; D unresolved. Per the germline V gene, CDR1 is DFQATT and CDR2 is SNEGSKA (reference sequence). V was shortened by 3 bases and J by 8 bases, with 8 bases between the two germline ends. The CDR3 extends over 10 amino acids. Here the CDR3 DNA reads TGCAGTGCTAGTGCGAACAAGCAGTACTTC. Translation gives CSASANKQYF.

The J gene is TRBJ1-1, the V gene TRBV20-1, with D possibly TRBD1 on 6 matching bases. The CDR3 contains 12 residues. CDR1 and CDR2 from the germline V gene are DFQATT and SNEGSKA (reference sequence). The V and J ends lost 6 bases and 7 bases respectively, with 15 bases between them. The chain's CDR3 is CSAWADRNEAFF. CDR3 sequence (DNA): TGCAGTGCCTGGGCCGACAGGAATGAAGCTTTCTTT.

V and J are TRBV18 and TRBJ1-6; 9 nucleotides match TRBD1. Looked up from germline, CDR1 is KGHSH and CDR2 is LQKENI. This CDR3 is built from 15 residues. V gave up 6 bases and J gave up 12 bases; unmatched junction bases: 12. The CDR3 is CASSVAGTGLRPLHF. The CDR3 coding sequence is TGTGCCAGCTCCGTCGCCGGGACAGGGTTACGACCCCTCCACTTT.

This clonotype has only one observation. V gene TRBV23-1 combines with J gene TRBJ2-2; 8 bases match TRBD1. TRBV23-1 is flagged as an ORF with uncertain function. V shed 0 bases, J shed 0 bases, and the junction held 3 bases outside the gene matches. The CDR3 has 17 residues. The CDR3 is CASSQSLTGANTGELFF. The CDR3 bases are TGCGCCAGCAGTCAATCCTTGACAGGGGCGAACACCGGGGAGCTGTTTTTT.